This entry describes one TCR beta chain. What it binds is not known. Second-dose recipients at about 4 or about 12 weeks were treated as one pooled group. The data were obtained in a study of T cell responses to AZD1222 COVID-19 vaccine. The germline gives CDR1 LNHNV, CDR2 YYDKDF (reference sequence). V was clipped by 0 bases and J by 11 bases, with 10 bases between them. The CDR3 contains 12 residues. Findings and limits, study-wide: Among the donors, most were white British and more were female, and clonal diversity was possibly underestimated. Unmutated variant regions reportedly attract nearly half of all spike-specific TCRs. The study found vaccine-associated CD4 TCRs spanning spike, dominant at 160-218 and 743-854.

Assay used: immunoSEQ multiplex PCR; TCRdb lists only in-frame clones, some missing. The sample lists more than 100,000 clones, around 92% seen once, with approximately 8% in the top ten. The genes are TRBV15 and TRBJ1-1; no clear D gene. The sample was peripheral blood, taken 28 days after the second AZD1222 dose. This clonotype was obtained from an adult who received the AZD1222 COVID-19 vaccine. The CDR3: CATSREFLGAFF. The CDR3 nucleotides are TGTGCCACCAGCAGAGAGTTTTTAGGGGCTTTCTTT.